These T cell receptor beta chains were read from a single sample in a study of CD8+CD57+ T cells in acquired aplastic anemia. TCRdb reanalysed the reads using MiXCR and keeps one entry per CDR3 protein. This table holds some 150,000 distinct CDR3 sequences, roughly 54% found once. The sample comprised sorted CD4+, CD8+, or CD8+CD57+ T cells (not recorded which) from PBMCs. These receptor sequences come from a human donor with aplastic anemia. Both conserved end residues are part of each CDR3. The order of the fields is clone size, V gene, J gene, D gene, CDR3 protein, CDR3 DNA. D genes are given only for firm matches. A row's size may be missing; if present it is once, few, many or a size class.

.	TRBV2	TRBJ2-7	.	CASTEWGEPYEQYF	TGTGCCAGCACCGAGTGGGGGGAGCCCTACGAGCAGTACTTC
many	TRBV15	TRBJ2-1	TRBD1	CATSRPGGNRQYYNEQFF	TGTGCCACCAGCAGGCCAGGGGGTAATCGACAGTACTACAATGAGCAGTTCTTC
few	TRBV29-1	TRBJ2-1	.	CSVVENEQFF	TGCAGCGTTGTAGAGAATGAGCAGTTCTTC
.	TRBV27	TRBJ1-1	.	CASSLATGNTEAFF	TGTGCCAGCAGTCTCGCGACAGGGAACACTGAAGCTTTCTTT
many	TRBV7-2	TRBJ1-3	.	CASKRPGKGNTIYF	TGTGCCAGCAAACGTCCAGGGAAAGGAAACACCATATATTTT
.	TRBV29-1	TRBJ2-1	TRBD1	CSAEGGTGGRNEQFF	TGCAGCGCTGAAGGGGGGACAGGGGGCCGGAATGAGCAGTTCTTC
many	TRBV5-1	TRBJ2-1	TRBD2	CASSFSGGPYNEQFF	TGCGCCAGCAGCTTTAGCGGGGGGCCCTACAATGAGCAGTTCTTC
.	TRBV7-9	TRBJ1-3	.	CASDESSDTIYF	TGTGCCAGCGACGAGAGTTCAGACACCATATATTTT
many	TRBV7-9	TRBJ1-2	.	CASRNAYGYTF	TGTGCCAGCAGGAACGCCTATGGCTACACCTTC
.	TRBV6-1	TRBJ1-3	.	CASSPHAGQSSGNTIYF	TGTGCCAGCAGTCCCCACGCGGGACAATCTTCAGGAAACACCATATATTTT
.	TRBV10-2	TRBJ2-7	TRBD2	CASWDYSYEQYF	TGCGCCAGCTGGGACTACTCCTACGAGCAGTACTTC
.	TRBV13	TRBJ2-7	TRBD2	CASSFRTSGSYEQYF	TGTGCCAGCAGCTTTCGGACTAGCGGGAGCTACGAGCAGTACTTC
.	TRBV29-1	TRBJ1-1	TRBD1	CRVTTGVNTEAFF	TGCAGGGTTACCACAGGGGTGAACACTGAAGCTTTCTTT
.	TRBV19	TRBJ1-5	.	CASTLKGLRNQPQHF	TGTGCCAGTACCCTAAAGGGACTGCGGAATCAGCCCCAGCATTTT
.	TRBV15	TRBJ1-1	.	CATSREYVEAFF	TGTGCCACCAGCAGAGAGTACGTCGAAGCTTTCTTT
many	TRBV20-1	TRBJ2-3	TRBD2	CSARGTSGPSTDTQYF	TGCAGTGCTAGGGGGACTAGCGGACCTAGCACAGATACGCAGTATTTT
many	TRBV7-9	TRBJ2-2	.	CASSPGTASGELFF	TGTGCCAGCAGCCCTGGGACGGCTTCCGGGGAGCTGTTTTTT
.	TRBV10-3	TRBJ2-7	.	CAISAYYEQYF	TGTGCCATCAGTGCCTACTACGAGCAGTACTTC
.	TRBV2	TRBJ2-7	TRBD2	CASSEEGGRSYEQYF	TGTGCCAGCAGTGAGGAGGGAGGGCGATCCTACGAGCAGTACTTC
.	TRBV12-3/TRBV12-4	TRBJ2-1	TRBD1	CASGTDYNEQFF	TGTGCCAGCGGGACAGACTACAATGAGCAGTTCTTC
.	TRBV11-2	TRBJ2-3	TRBD2	CASSFLPAGGRTDTQYF	TGTGCCAGCAGCTTTCTTCCAGCGGGAGGGCGCACAGATACGCAGTATTTT
once	TRBV6-2/TRBV6-3	TRBJ2-7	TRBD1	CASSYSGTAAGYERYF	TGTGCCAGCAGCTACTCCGGGACAGCCGCGGGCTACGAGCGGTACTTC
many	TRBV12-3/TRBV12-4	TRBJ1-2	.	CASSFWVSHGYTF	TGTGCCAGCAGTTTTTGGGTCAGCCATGGCTACACCTTC
few	TRBV7-9	TRBJ1-2	.	CASGGYGYTF	TGTGCCAGTGGGGGGTACGGCTACACCTTC
.	TRBV11-3	TRBJ2-2	.	CASSLGGITGELFF	TGTGCCAGCAGCTTAGGTGGCATCACCGGGGAGCTGTTTTTT
many	TRBV29-1	TRBJ2-7	.	CSVVSDSYEQYF	TGCAGCGTTGTAAGTGACTCCTACGAGCAGTACTTC
many	TRBV10-3	TRBJ2-6	.	CAIQDKIPRGGANVLTF	TGTGCCATCCAAGACAAAATCCCACGGGGGGGGGCCAACGTCCTGACTTTC
.	TRBV25-1	TRBJ1-4	.	CASSDLASSNEKLFF	TGTGCCAGCAGTGATCTGGCCAGCTCTAATGAAAAACTGTTTTTT
.	TRBV2	TRBJ1-5	TRBD1	CASTTGVSQPQHF	TGTGCCAGCACTACAGGGGTATCTCAGCCCCAGCATTTT
.	TRBV10-2	TRBJ1-1	.	CASRKTENTEAFF	TGCGCCAGCAGGAAGACAGAGAACACTGAAGCTTTCTTT
few	TRBV10-3	TRBJ1-1	.	CAISEQTGTEAFF	TGTGCCATCAGTGAACAGACGGGGACTGAAGCTTTCTTT
few	TRBV15	TRBJ2-7	.	CATSRDRGGTYEQYF	TGTGCCACCAGCAGAGATCGAGGCGGAACCTACGAGCAGTACTTC
few	TRBV25-1	TRBJ2-2	.	CASSDAPAGRTGELFF	TGTGCCAGCAGTGACGCCCCTGCTGGTCGGACCGGGGAGCTGTTTTTT